This T cell receptor (beta chain) was retrieved from a study of early T cells in non-severe SARS-CoV-2 infection. Study-level information: Unpaired chains resulted from sequencing bulk RNA of unsorted whole blood.

MiXCR, applied by TCRdb to the 5' RACE reads, yields one record per CDR3 protein. The repertoire has approximately 97,000 distinct CDR3 sequences, roughly 11% of them found once; the top ten carry about 4.5%. Germline values: CDR1 SGHRS, CDR2 YFSETQ. The CDR3 has 16 amino acids. Trimming took 1 base from V and 7 from J; bases not matched to a gene: 9. The source material was whole blood, sampled at baseline. This clonotype originated in an adult who was a healthcare worker with PCR-confirmed SARS-CoV-2 infection or an uninfected control (not recorded which). The chain joins TRBV5-1 to TRBJ2-4; TRBD1 agrees at 9 bases. CDR3 loop: CASSLFGLGTGNIQYF. DNA for the CDR3: TGCGCCAGCAGCTTGTTTGGGTTGGGGACAGGGAACATTCAGTACTTC.